This is a list of T cell receptor beta chains from one sample in a study of shared clonotypes between healthy human individuals. Some clones are missing from TCRdb's copy, which holds only in-frame ones; the method was immunoSEQ multiplex PCR. The data show around 1.9 million clones, more than 85% seen once. Sequences were obtained from naive CD8+ T cells from PBMCs. These TCRs come from a man between 18 and 35 years old in good health. Some clones in this sample may be carry-over from other donors' samples. CDR3s include the opening cysteine and the closing phenylalanine or tryptophan. Fields, in order: D gene, V gene, J gene, clone size, CDR3 DNA, CDR3 protein. D genes are given only for firm matches. Rows give clone size only sometimes, using once, few, many, or a class for an expanded clone.

D: TRBD1; V: TRBV7-2; J: TRBJ2-1; size: NA; DNA: TGTGCCAGCAGCTTAGCCGGGGACAGCTTCAATGAGCAGTTCTTC; CDR3: CASSLAGDSFNEQFF
D: TRBD2; V: TRBV7-2; J: TRBJ2-7; size: NA; DNA: TGTGCCAGCAGCATAGGTGGCGGACTAGTGACCTACGAGCAGTACTTC; CDR3: CASSIGGGLVTYEQYF
D: NA; V: TRBV9; J: TRBJ2-3; size: once; DNA: TGTGCCAGCAGCGTGACTACAGATACGCAGTATTTT; CDR3: CASSVTTDTQYF
D: NA; V: TRBV14; J: TRBJ2-2; size: few; DNA: TGTGCCAGCAGGGGCTTTGAGACCGGGGAGCTGTTTTTT; CDR3: CASRGFETGELFF
D: NA; V: TRBV4-1; J: TRBJ2-1; size: NA; DNA: TGCGCCAGCAGCCAAAAAAGATACAATGAGCAGTTCTTC; CDR3: CASSQKRYNEQFF
D: NA; V: TRBV10-3; J: TRBJ1-5; size: once; DNA: TGTGCCATCAGTGAAAGTTACAGTCAGCCCCAGCATTTT; CDR3: CAISESYSQPQHF
D: NA; V: TRBV19; J: TRBJ2-5; size: once; DNA: TGTGCCAGTACACCCGGCCGTGGAGCGGGCATCCAAGAGACCCAGTACTTC; CDR3: CASTPGRGAGIQETQYF
D: NA; V: TRBV6-5; J: TRBJ1-1; size: once; DNA: TGTGCCAGCAGTTACTGGGGGGGGCGTAGGACTGAAGCTTTCTTT; CDR3: CASSYWGGRRTEAFF
D: NA; V: TRBV6-5; J: TRBJ1-1; size: NA; DNA: TGTGCCAGCAGTTATATGGGCACTGAAGCTTTCTTT; CDR3: CASSYMGTEAFF
D: NA; V: TRBV7-3; J: TRBJ2-1; size: NA; DNA: TGTGCCAGCAGCTTAGTTGCTAGCTCCTACAATGAGCAGTTCTTC; CDR3: CASSLVASSYNEQFF
D: NA; V: TRBV28; J: TRBJ2-1; size: NA; DNA: TGTGCCAGCAGCCCTACTAGATTCAATGAGCAGTTCTTC; CDR3: CASSPTRFNEQFF
D: NA; V: TRBV18; J: TRBJ2-7; size: NA; DNA: TGTGCCAGCTCACCAGACGGCTACGAGCAGTACTTC; CDR3: CASSPDGYEQYF
D: TRBD2; V: TRBV11-2; J: TRBJ2-1; size: once; DNA: TGTGCCAGCAGCTTCGGCGGGAGGGCCCTCGATGAGCAGTTCTTC; CDR3: CASSFGGRALDEQFF
D: NA; V: TRBV27; J: TRBJ2-1; size: NA; DNA: TGTGCCAGCAATAAAGGGGCAGGGGAATTGGAGCAGTTCTTC; CDR3: CASNKGAGELEQFF
D: NA; V: TRBV29-1; J: TRBJ2-7; size: NA; DNA: TGCAGCGCGCAAATCGGTCTTTCCTACGAGCAGTACTTC; CDR3: CSAQIGLSYEQYF
D: TRBD2; V: TRBV27; J: TRBJ2-3; size: NA; DNA: TGTGCCAGCAGTCTCCGGACTAGCGGGAGTCCAGATACGCAGTATTTT; CDR3: CASSLRTSGSPDTQYF
D: NA; V: TRBV7-9; J: TRBJ1-4; size: NA; DNA: TGTGCCAGCAGCTTAGAGCGCGGGGTGAAAGAAAAACTGTTTTTT; CDR3: CASSLERGVKEKLFF
D: NA; V: TRBV9; J: TRBJ2-7; size: NA; DNA: TGTGCCAGCAGCGTAGAGCTGTACTACGAGCAGTACTTC; CDR3: CASSVELYYEQYF
D: NA; V: TRBV7-2; J: TRBJ2-7; size: NA; DNA: TGTGCCAGCAGCTTAGCGCCCGGGGAAGAACTCCACGAGCAGTACTTC; CDR3: CASSLAPGEELHEQYF
D: NA; V: TRBV21-1; J: TRBJ2-5; size: NA; DNA: TGTGCCACCTTTTGGGACCGGGACAGGGTAAACTTC; CDR3: CATFWDRDRVNF
D: NA; V: TRBV14; J: TRBJ1-2; size: NA; DNA: TGTGCCAGCAGCCAAGTTGCCGGTCTTGGCGGCTACACCTTC; CDR3: CASSQVAGLGGYTF